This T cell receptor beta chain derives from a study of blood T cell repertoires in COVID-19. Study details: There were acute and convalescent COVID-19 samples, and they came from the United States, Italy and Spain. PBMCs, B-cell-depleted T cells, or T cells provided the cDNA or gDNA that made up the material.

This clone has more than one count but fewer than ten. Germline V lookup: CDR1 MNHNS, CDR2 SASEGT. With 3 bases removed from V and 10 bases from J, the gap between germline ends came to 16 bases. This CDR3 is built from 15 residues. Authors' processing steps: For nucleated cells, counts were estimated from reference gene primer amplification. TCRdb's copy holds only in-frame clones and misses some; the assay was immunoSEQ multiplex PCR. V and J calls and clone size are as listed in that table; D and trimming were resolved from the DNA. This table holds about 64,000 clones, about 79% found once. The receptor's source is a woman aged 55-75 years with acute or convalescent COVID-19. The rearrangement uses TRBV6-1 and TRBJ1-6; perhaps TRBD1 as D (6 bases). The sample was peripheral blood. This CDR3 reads CASSDQGREDSPLHF. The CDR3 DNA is TGTGCCAGCAGTGACCAGGGGAGGGAAGACTCACCCCTCCACTTT.